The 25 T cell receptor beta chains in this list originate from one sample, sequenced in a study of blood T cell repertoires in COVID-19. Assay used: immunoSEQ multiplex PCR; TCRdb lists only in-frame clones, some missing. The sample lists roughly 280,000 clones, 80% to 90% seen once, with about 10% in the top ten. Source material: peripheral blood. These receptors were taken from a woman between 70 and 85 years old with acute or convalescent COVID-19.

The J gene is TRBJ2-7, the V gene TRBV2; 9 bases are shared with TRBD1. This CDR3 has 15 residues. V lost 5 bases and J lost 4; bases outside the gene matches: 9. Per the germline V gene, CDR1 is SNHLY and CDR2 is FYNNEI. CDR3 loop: CASSTGTGYGYEQYF. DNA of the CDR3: TGTGCCAGCAGTACCGGGACAGGGTATGGGTACGAGCAGTACTTC.

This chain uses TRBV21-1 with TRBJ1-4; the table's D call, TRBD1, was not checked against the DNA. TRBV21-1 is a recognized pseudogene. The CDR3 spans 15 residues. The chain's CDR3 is CASSPPQGDHEKLFF. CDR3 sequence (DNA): TGTGCCAGCAGCCCCCCACAGGGGGACCATGAAAAACTGTTTTTT.

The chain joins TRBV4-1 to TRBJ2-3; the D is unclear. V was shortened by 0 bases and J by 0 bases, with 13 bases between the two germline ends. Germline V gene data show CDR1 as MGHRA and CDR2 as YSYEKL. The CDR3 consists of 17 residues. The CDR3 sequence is CASSQDLGPTSTDTQYF. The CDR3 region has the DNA TGCGCCAGCAGCCAAGATTTGGGTCCGACTAGCACAGATACGCAGTATTTT.

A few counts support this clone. The CDR3 is CASTPDRQWDYGYTF. The CDR3 nucleotides are TGTGCCAGTACCCCCGACAGGCAATGGGACTATGGCTACACCTTC. V is TRBV19 and J is TRBJ1-2; a weak D match, TRBD1 (6 bases). The CDR3 covers 15 residues. Trimming removed 7 bases from V and 3 bases from J, with 18 bases in between. The germline V gene has CDR1 LNHDA and CDR2 SQIVND (reference sequence). The full variable domain, its missing parts supplied by reference TRBV19 and TRBJ1-2, is DGGITQSPKYLFRKEGQNVTLSCEQNLNHDAMYWYRQDPGQGLRLIYYSQIVNDFQKGDIAEGYSVSREKKESFPLTVTSAQKNPTAFYLCASTPDRQWDYGYTFGSGTRLTVV.

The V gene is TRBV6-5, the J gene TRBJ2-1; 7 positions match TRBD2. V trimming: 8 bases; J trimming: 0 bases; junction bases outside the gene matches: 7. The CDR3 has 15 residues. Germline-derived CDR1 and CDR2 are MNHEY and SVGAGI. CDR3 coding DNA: TGTGCCAGCCGCCCCCCGGGGGGCTCCTACAATGAGCAGTTCTTC. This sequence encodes CASRPPGGSYNEQFF.

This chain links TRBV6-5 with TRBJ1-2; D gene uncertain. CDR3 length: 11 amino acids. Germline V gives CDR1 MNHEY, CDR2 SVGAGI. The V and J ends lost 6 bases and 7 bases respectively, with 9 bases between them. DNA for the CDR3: TGTGCCAGCAGGTCAGGTGCTGGCTACACCTTC. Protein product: CASRSGAGYTF.

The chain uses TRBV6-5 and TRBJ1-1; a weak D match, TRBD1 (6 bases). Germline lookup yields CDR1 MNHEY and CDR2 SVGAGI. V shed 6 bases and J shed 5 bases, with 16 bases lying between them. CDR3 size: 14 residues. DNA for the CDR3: TGTGCCAGCAGCCGAGGACAGCTTCTTACTGAAGCTTTCTTT. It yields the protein CASSRGQLLTEAFF.

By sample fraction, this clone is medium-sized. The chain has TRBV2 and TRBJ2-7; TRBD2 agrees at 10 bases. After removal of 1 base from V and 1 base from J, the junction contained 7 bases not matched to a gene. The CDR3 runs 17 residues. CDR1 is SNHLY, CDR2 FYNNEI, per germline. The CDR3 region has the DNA TGTGCCAGCAGTGAAGGAGCGGGGGGGAGCTCATCCTACGAGCAGTACTTC. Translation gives CASSEGAGGSSSYEQYF. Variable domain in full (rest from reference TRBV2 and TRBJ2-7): EPEVTQTPSHQVTQMGQEVILRCVPISNHLYFYWYRQILGQKVEFLVSFYNNEISEKSEIFDDQFSVERPDGSNFTLKIRSTKLEDSAMYFCASSEGAGGSSSYEQYFGPGTRLTVT.

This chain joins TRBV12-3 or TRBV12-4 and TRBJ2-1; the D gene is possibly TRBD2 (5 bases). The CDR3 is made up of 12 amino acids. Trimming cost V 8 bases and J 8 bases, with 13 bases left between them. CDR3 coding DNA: TGTGCCAGCGTTGAGGGCCTGGATGAGCAGTTCTTC. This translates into CASVEGLDEQFF.

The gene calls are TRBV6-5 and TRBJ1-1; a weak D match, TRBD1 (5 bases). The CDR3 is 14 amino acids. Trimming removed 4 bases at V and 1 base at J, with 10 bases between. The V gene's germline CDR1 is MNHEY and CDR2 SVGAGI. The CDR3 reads CASSLQEWNTEAFF. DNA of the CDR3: TGTGCCAGCAGTTTACAGGAGTGGAACACTGAAGCTTTCTTT.

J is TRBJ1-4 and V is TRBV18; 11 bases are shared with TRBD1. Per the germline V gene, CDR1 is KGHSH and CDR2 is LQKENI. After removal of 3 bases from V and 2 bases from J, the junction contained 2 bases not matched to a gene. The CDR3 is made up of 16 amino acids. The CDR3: CASSPGQGATNEKLFF. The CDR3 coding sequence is TGTGCCAGCTCACCCGGACAGGGGGCGACTAATGAAAAACTGTTTTTT. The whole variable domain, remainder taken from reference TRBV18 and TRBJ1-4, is NAGVMQNPRHLVRRRGQEARLRCSPMKGHSHVYWYRQLPEEGLKFMVYLQKENIIDESGMPKERFSAEFPKEGPSILRIQQVVRGDSAAYFCASSPGQGATNEKLFFGSGTQLSVL.

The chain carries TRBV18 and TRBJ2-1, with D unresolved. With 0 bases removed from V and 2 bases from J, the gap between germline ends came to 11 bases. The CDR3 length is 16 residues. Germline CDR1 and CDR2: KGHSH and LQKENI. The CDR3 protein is CASSPPSTETYNEQFF. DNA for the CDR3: TGTGCCAGCTCACCACCCAGTACGGAGACCTACAATGAGCAGTTCTTC.

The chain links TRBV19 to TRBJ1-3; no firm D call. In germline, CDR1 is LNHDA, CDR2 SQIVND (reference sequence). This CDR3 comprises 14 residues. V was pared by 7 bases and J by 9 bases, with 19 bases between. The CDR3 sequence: CASTTRAGTSTIYF. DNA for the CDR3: TGTGCCAGTACCACGAGGGCTGGCACCTCCACCATATATTTT.

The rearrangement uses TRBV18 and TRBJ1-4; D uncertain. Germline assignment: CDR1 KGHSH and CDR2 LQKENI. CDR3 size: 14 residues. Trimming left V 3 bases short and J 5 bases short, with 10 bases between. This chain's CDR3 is CASSPYSVNEKLFF. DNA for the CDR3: TGTGCCAGCTCACCTTATTCCGTAAATGAAAAACTGTTTTTT.

The CDR3 DNA follows: TGTGCCAGCAGTTTCGCCCAGACCTACGAGCAGTACTTC. As protein: CASSFAQTYEQYF. This chain uses TRBV12-3 or TRBV12-4 with TRBJ2-7; D not certain. V lost 3 bases and J lost 2, with 8 bases in between. This CDR3 has 13 amino acids.

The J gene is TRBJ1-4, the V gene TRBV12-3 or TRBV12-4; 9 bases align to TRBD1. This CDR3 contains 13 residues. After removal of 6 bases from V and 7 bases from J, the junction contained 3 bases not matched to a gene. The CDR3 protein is CASRGTGFEKLFF. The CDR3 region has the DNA TGTGCCAGCAGGGGGACAGGGTTTGAAAAACTGTTTTTT.

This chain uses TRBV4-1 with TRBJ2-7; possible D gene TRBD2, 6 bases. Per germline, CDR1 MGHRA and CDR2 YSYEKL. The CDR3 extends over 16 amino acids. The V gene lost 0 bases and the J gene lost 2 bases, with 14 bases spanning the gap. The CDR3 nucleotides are TGCGCCAGCAGCCAAGATATTGGAGGGAGCCCCTACGAGCAGTACTTC. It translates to CASSQDIGGSPYEQYF.

The DNA for the CDR3 is TGCGCCAGCCAGACAGGGGGTGGTAGCACCGGGGAGCTGTTTTTT. Its translation: CASQTGGGSTGELFF. The chain combines TRBV5-1 with TRBJ2-2, with TRBD1 matching 9 bases. Trimming took 7 bases from V and 4 from J; bases not matched to a gene: 8. This CDR3 spans 15 amino acids. CDR1 and CDR2 (germline): SGHRS, YFSETQ.

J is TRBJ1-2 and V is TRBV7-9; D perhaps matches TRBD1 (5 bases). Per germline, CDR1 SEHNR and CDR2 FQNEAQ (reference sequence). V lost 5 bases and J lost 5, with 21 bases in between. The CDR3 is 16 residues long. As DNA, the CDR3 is TGTGCCAGCAGCCGCTGGGGGAGGGTTTCGCTGTATGGCTACACCTTC. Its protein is CASSRWGRVSLYGYTF.

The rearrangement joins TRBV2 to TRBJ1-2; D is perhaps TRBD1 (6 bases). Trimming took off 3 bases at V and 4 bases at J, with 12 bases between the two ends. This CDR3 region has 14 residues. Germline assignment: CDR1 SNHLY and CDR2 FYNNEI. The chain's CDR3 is CASSEGGGSYGYTF. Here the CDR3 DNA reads TGTGCCAGCAGTGAGGGAGGGGGAAGCTATGGCTACACCTTC.

The CDR3 sequence: CASSNVTPAGNIQYF. In DNA form, the CDR3 reads TGTGCCAGCAGCAATGTGACTCCCGCGGGAAACATTCAGTACTTC. The chain employs TRBV5-4 and TRBJ2-4, with D maybe TRBD2 (5 bases). Germline values: CDR1 SGHNT, CDR2 YYREEE (reference sequence). Trimming left V 4 bases short and J 6 bases short, with 17 bases between. There are 15 residues in the CDR3.

CDR3 protein: CASSEIYSNQPQHF. CDR3 bases: TGTGCCAGCAGTGAAATCTATAGCAATCAGCCCCAGCATTTT. The chain links TRBV2 to TRBJ1-5; the D is unclear. This CDR3 contains 14 residues. Between the trimmed V and J ends, which lost 2 bases and 0 bases, there was a span of 5 bases. The V gene's germline CDR1 is SNHLY and CDR2 FYNNEI.

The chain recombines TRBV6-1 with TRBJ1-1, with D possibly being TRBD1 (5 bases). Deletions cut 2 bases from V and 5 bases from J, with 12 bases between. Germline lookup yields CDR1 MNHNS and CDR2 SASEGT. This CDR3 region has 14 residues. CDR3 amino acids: CASSEQGEWTEAFF. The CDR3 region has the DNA TGTGCCAGCAGTGAACAGGGTGAGTGGACTGAAGCTTTCTTT.

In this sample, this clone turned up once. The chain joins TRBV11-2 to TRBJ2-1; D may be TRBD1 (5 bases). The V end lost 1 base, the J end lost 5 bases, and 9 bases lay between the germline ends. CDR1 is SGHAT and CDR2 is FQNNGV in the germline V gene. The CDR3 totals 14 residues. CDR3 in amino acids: CASSLGGAHNEQFF. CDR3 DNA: TGTGCCAGCAGCTTAGGGGGCGCCCACAATGAGCAGTTCTTC.

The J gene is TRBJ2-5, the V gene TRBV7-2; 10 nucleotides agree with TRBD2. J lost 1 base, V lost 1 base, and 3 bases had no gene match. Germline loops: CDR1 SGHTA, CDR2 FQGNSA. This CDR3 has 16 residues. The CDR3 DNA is TGTGCCAGCAGCTTAGGGCTAGCGGGAGTCCAAGAGACCCAGTACTTC. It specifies CASSLGLAGVQETQYF.